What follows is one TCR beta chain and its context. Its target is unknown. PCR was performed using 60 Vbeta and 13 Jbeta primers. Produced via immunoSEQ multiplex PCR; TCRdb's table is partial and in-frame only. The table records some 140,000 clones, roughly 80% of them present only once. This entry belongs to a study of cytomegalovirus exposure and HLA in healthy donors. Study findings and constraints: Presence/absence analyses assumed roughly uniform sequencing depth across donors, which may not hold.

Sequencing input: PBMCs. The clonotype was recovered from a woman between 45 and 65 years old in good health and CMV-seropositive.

This chain's CDR3 is CASRQGQGAYQPQHF. The CDR3 DNA sequence: TGTGCCAGCAGGCAGGGACAGGGGGCTTATCAGCCCCAGCATTTT. This chain uses TRBV28 with TRBJ1-5; 12 positions agree with TRBD1. CDR1 and CDR2 (germline): MDHEN, SYDVKM. The V and J ends lost 6 bases and 5 bases, in that order; junction bases with no gene match: 5. The CDR3 sequence is 15 residues long.